This TCR beta chain was identified during a study of immune cell composition in non-small cell lung cancer. Assay used: immunoSEQ multiplex PCR; TCRdb lists only in-frame clones, some missing. The sample consists of approximately 15,000 clones, over 70% of them appearing once. The receptor was isolated from a human donor with non-small cell lung cancer. The sequenced material came from lung tumor tissue.

The CDR3 nucleotides read TGTGCCAGCAGAAGAAGCGGGAGCGGTTCCTACAATGAGCAGTTCTTC. Encoded protein: CASRRSGSGSYNEQFF. This chain links TRBV11-2 with TRBJ2-1; TRBD2 aligns across 8 bases. CDR1 is SGHAT, CDR2 FQNNGV, per germline. This CDR3 spans 16 amino acids. The junction had 8 bases not matched to a gene; V was cut back by 6 bases and J by 1 base.